The subject of this entry is one T cell receptor beta chain. Its target is unknown. This record comes from a study of blood T cells in healthy people across ages. Study findings and constraints: Getting older went along with TCR beta diversity per million T cells dropping roughly linearly. Long-lived and aged donors differed, with more naive CD4+ cells and higher diversity in the long-lived. Nothing was known about donor CMV status, and this possibly confounded expanded clonotype changes.

It was with a sample-barcoded 5' primer and a J-beta primer mix that a second PCR of about 7 to 12 cycles was run. The template-switch adaptor was a 5' adaptor with 12 random nucleotides. It tagged each cDNA molecule. One entry per CDR3 protein results from TCRdb running MiXCR on the 5' RACE reads. The profile shows about 2 million distinct CDR3 sequences, around half of them singletons. Germline V gene data show CDR1 as LGHNA and CDR2 as YNFKEQ. This CDR3 contains 16 residues. The V gene lost 3 bases and the J gene lost 0 bases, with 13 bases spanning the gap. Sequencing used blood. The origin of this receptor is a woman in her thirties or forties in good health. The V gene is TRBV4-2, the J gene TRBJ2-3; D perhaps matches TRBD2 (5 bases). The CDR3 DNA is TGTGCCAGCAGCCATCCGCCCGGCGGGAGCACAGATACGCAGTATTTT. The encoded protein is CASSHPPGGSTDTQYF.